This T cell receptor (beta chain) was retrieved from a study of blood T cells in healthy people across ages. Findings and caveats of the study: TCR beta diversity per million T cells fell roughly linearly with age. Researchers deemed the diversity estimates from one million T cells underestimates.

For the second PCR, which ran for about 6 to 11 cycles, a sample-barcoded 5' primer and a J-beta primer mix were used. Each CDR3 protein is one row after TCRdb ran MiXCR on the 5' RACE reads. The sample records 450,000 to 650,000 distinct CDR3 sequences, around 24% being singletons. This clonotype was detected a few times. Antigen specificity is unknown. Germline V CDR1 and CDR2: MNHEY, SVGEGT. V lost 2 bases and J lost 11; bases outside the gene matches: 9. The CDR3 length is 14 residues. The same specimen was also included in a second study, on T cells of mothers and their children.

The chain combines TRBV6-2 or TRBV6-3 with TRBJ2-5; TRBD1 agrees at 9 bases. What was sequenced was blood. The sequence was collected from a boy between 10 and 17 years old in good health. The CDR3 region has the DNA TGTGCCAGCAGTTACCCCGGACAGGGGAAGGAGCAGTACTTC. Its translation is CASSYPGQGKEQYF.